This T cell receptor beta chain was recorded in a study of blood T cell repertoires in COVID-19. The wider study: Samples representing acute and convalescent COVID-19 were sourced from the United States, Italy and Spain. From T cells, B-cell-depleted T cells, or PBMCs came the material, which was cDNA or gDNA.

In the source study's methods: Amplification with reference gene primers provided the estimates of nucleated cell counts. The data were produced by immunoSEQ multiplex PCR, yet TCRdb's version contains in-frame clones alone and is incomplete. V, J and clone size derive from that table, while D and trimming were established from the DNA sequence. This sample has about 150,000 clones, with roughly 84% found just once. The length of the CDR3 is 14 residues. Germline V lookup: CDR1 SEHNR, CDR2 FQNEAQ (reference sequence). The ends lost 3 bases at V and 2 bases at J; junction bases unmatched: 3. The sample comprised peripheral blood. The sequence derives from a man between 65 and 80 years old with acute or convalescent COVID-19. The chain carries TRBV7-9 and TRBJ2-5, with TRBD1 matching over 7 bases. This CDR3 is CASSFGTAQETQYF. The DNA for the CDR3 is TGTGCCAGCAGCTTTGGGACAGCACAAGAGACCCAGTACTTC.